The clone carrying this TCR beta chain was observed a handful of times. The entry originates in a study of T cells in localized non-small cell lung cancer. Only in-frame clones appear in the TCRdb table, and some are missing; sequencing was by immunoSEQ multiplex PCR. The data show over a thousand clones, about a fifth seen once. V lost 2 bases and J 4 bases, leaving 11 bases between the germline ends. The CDR3 runs 13 residues. Germline CDR1 SQVTM, CDR2 ANQGSEA. This TCR derives from a male donor older than 55 with stage III squamous cell lung carcinoma. The genes are TRBV29-1 and TRBJ1-1; D perhaps matches TRBD1 (5 bases). The starting material was normal lung tissue next to the tumor, obtained before any cancer treatment. CDR3 nucleotides: TGCAGCGTTGAAACCGGGGGGGGCACTGAAGCTTTCTTT. This codes for CSVETGGGTEAFF.